Shown below are 25 T cell receptor beta chains from a single sample sequenced in a study of cytomegalovirus exposure and HLA in healthy donors. Clones were sequenced by immunoSEQ multiplex PCR, and TCRdb holds only the in-frame ones, with some missing. Among a few hundred thousand clones listed, 86% were seen once. The sequenced material came from PBMCs. The receptors were gathered from a woman aged 18-30 years in good health and CMV-seronegative.

This clone was seen many times. V usage is TRBV7-2 and J usage is TRBJ1-2; D is perhaps TRBD1 (5 bases). Germline V gives CDR1 SGHTA, CDR2 FQGNSA. Between the trimmed V and J ends, which lost 1 base and 2 bases, there was a span of 8 bases. The CDR3 has 14 amino acids. CDR3 DNA sequence: TGTGCCAGCAGCTTAGGGAAGGGGAACTATGGCTACACCTTC. Its protein is CASSLGKGNYGYTF.

The chain employs TRBV9 and TRBJ2-7; unclear D gene. The CDR3 is 14 residues long. Germline CDR1 and CDR2: SGDLS and YYNGEE. V lost 0 bases, J lost 5 bases, and 12 bases lay in between. CDR3 nucleotides: TGTGCCAGCAGCGTAGATTCTAGGATCGACGAGCAGTACTTC. Amino acids: CASSVDSRIDEQYF.

In its sample, this clone was seen once. V usage is TRBV2 and J usage is TRBJ1-3; D remains ambiguous. Germline CDR1 is SNHLY and CDR2 is FYNNEI. This CDR3 region has 13 residues. Trimming removed 9 bases from V and 4 bases from J, with 13 bases in between. The CDR3 reads CASREGEGNTIYF. The CDR3 DNA follows: TGTGCCAGTAGAGAGGGAGAGGGAAACACCATATATTTT.

This sequence joins TRBV7-6 and TRBJ2-7, with 11 bases that match TRBD2. The CDR3 contains 12 residues. J was trimmed by 5 bases and V by 9 bases; bases with no gene match: 3. CDR1 and CDR2 from the germline V gene are SGHVS and FNYEAQ. CDR3 DNA sequence: TGTGCCAGGACTAGCGGGATGCACGAGCAGTACTTC. Amino acids: CARTSGMHEQYF. Drawing the rest from reference TRBV7-6 and TRBJ2-7, the complete variable domain is GAGVSQSPRYKVTKRGQDVALRCDPISGHVSLYWYRQALGQGPEFLTYFNYEAQQDKSGLPNDRFSAERPEGSISTLTIQRTEQRDSAMYRCARTSGMHEQYFGPGTRLTVT.

V and J are TRBV23-1 and TRBJ2-5; 8 nucleotides agree with TRBD1. TRBV23-1 is classed as an ORF, of uncertain function. CDR3 size: 17 residues. J was trimmed by 4 bases and V by 3 bases; bases with no gene match: 13. CDR3 nucleotides: TGCGCCAGCAGTCACACCGACAGGGGATGTCGTGTAGAGACCCAGTACTTC. Its protein product is CASSHTDRGCRVETQYF.

The rearrangement links TRBV9 to TRBJ2-2; TRBD2 agrees at 7 bases. The CDR3 is made up of 16 amino acids. Losses at the gene ends were 0 bases for V and 1 base for J; bases not matched to a gene: 3. Germline CDR1 SGDLS, CDR2 YYNGEE. CDR3 sequence (DNA): TGTGCCAGCAGCGTAGAAGCGGGATTGAACACCGGGGAGCTGTTTTTT. Residues: CASSVEAGLNTGELFF. Variable domain in full (rest from reference TRBV9 and TRBJ2-2): DSGVTQTPKHLITATGQRVTLRCSPRSGDLSVYWYQQSLDQGLQFLIQYYNGEERAKGNILERFSAQQFPDLHSELNLSSLELGDSALYFCASSVEAGLNTGELFFGEGSRLTVL.

The genes are TRBV7-9 and TRBJ2-1; 10 nucleotides match TRBD2. Trimming removed 4 bases from V and 2 bases from J; junction bases left unmatched: 8. CDR3 length: 17 amino acids. Germline lookup yields CDR1 SEHNR and CDR2 FQNEAQ (reference sequence). The CDR3, as DNA: TGTGCCAGCAGCTACGGTCTAGCGGGAGTGGCCTACAATGAGCAGTTCTTC. This sequence encodes CASSYGLAGVAYNEQFF.

This clone has a handful of counts. The genes are TRBV2 and TRBJ1-2; D not certain. The V end lost 1 base, the J end lost 7 bases, and 7 bases lay between the germline ends. Germline CDR1 SNHLY, CDR2 FYNNEI. This CDR3 is built from 12 residues. The CDR3: CASSEGASGYTF. CDR3 DNA: TGTGCCAGCAGTGAAGGAGCGAGTGGCTACACCTTC.

The J gene is TRBJ2-1, the V gene TRBV9; 9 nucleotides line up with TRBD2. Germline V gene sequence: CDR1 SGDLS, CDR2 YYNGEE. The CDR3 extends over 16 amino acids. With V trimmed by 1 base and J by 3 bases, 5 bases remained unmatched. This chain's CDR3 is CASSVFAGGDYNEQFF. The CDR3 nucleotides are TGTGCCAGCAGCGTATTTGCGGGAGGGGACTACAATGAGCAGTTCTTC.

This clone was observed once. This chain's CDR3 is CASSFRQVFVLTF. The CDR3 DNA follows: TGTGCCAGCAGCTTCCGACAGGTCTTTGTTCTCACCTTC. The chain recombines TRBV14 with TRBJ1-2, with D perhaps matching TRBD1 (6 bases). Trimming took 5 bases from V and 13 from J, leaving 20 bases between them. This CDR3 is 13 amino acids long. The germline V gene encodes CDR1 SGHDN and CDR2 FVKESK.

V usage is TRBV18 and J usage is TRBJ2-7, with TRBD1 as a possible D gene (5 bases). Germline CDR1 KGHSH, CDR2 LQKENI. CDR3 length: 11 residues. The V end lost 6 bases, the J end lost 6 bases, and 9 bases lay between the germline ends. CDR3 loop: CASSQGGEQYF. Here the CDR3 DNA reads TGTGCCAGCTCCCAGGGCGGCGAGCAGTACTTC.

This clone was seen just once. The chain recombines TRBV2 with TRBJ2-3; weak D call: TRBD1 (5 bases). The germline V gene has CDR1 SNHLY and CDR2 FYNNEI. The ends were cut back, 10 bases at V and 3 bases at J, with 17 bases in the middle. This CDR3 region has 14 residues. CDR3 nucleotides: TGTGCCACCGCGGTTGGGGCCTTTACAGATACGCAGTATTTT. Protein sequence: CATAVGAFTDTQYF.

The chain links TRBV27 to TRBJ2-7; no firm D call. CDR1 and CDR2 from the germline V gene are MNHEY and SMNVEV (reference sequence). The CDR3 is 14 residues long. V gave up 8 bases and J gave up 0 bases, with 14 bases separating them. The chain's CDR3 is CASATVRSSYEQYF. The CDR3 DNA follows: TGTGCCAGCGCTACGGTCCGAAGCTCCTACGAGCAGTACTTC.

The chain is built from TRBV11-2 and TRBJ2-7; 12 nucleotides align to TRBD2. CDR3 length: 15 amino acids. Germline V lookup: CDR1 SGHAT, CDR2 FQNNGV. The ends lost 4 bases at V and 2 bases at J; junction bases unmatched: 3. As DNA, the CDR3 is TGTGCCAGCAGCTCCGGGACTAGCGGGCCCTACGAGCAGTACTTC. This encodes CASSSGTSGPYEQYF.

The chain employs TRBV19 and TRBJ2-3; D is perhaps TRBD2 (6 bases). The germline gives CDR1 LNHDA, CDR2 SQIVND (reference sequence). The CDR3 runs to 15 residues. The ends were cut back, 5 bases at V and 3 bases at J, with 15 bases in the middle. CDR3 residues: CASSRMRGITDTQYF. Written as DNA, the CDR3 is TGTGCCAGTAGTCGTATGCGGGGAATTACAGATACGCAGTATTTT.

This chain joins TRBV27 and TRBJ1-2, with a weak D call TRBD1 (5 bases). V was clipped by 3 bases and J by 4 bases, with 15 bases between them. Per germline, CDR1 MNHEY and CDR2 SMNVEV (reference sequence). The CDR3 totals 15 residues. The CDR3 DNA follows: TGTGCCAGCAGTTTGACAATGGGAGGGGTCTATGGCTACACCTTC. Protein sequence: CASSLTMGGVYGYTF.

V and J are TRBV7-9 and TRBJ2-2; 8 bases match TRBD1. There are 16 residues in the CDR3. CDR1 and CDR2 (germline): SEHNR, FQNEAQ (reference sequence). The V gene end was trimmed by 10 bases and the J gene end by 2 bases; junction bases not matched to a gene: 12. The CDR3 loop is CATRKTDRVNTGELFF. The CDR3 DNA sequence: TGTGCCACCCGGAAGACGGACAGGGTTAACACCGGGGAGCTGTTTTTT.

This chain joins TRBV19 and TRBJ2-1; TRBD2 agrees at 11 bases. V lost 5 bases, J lost 12 bases, and 15 bases stayed unmatched. The CDR3 runs to 16 residues. From germline, CDR1 is LNHDA and CDR2 SQIVND (reference sequence). The CDR3 region has the DNA TGTGCCAGTAGTGCCCCCGGGACTAGCGGTCCGGGGCGGCAGTTCTTC. It is translated as CASSAPGTSGPGRQFF.

CDR3 coding DNA: TGTGCCAGCACGCTCGGGGGGGCCGGGGAGCTGTTTTTT. It is translated as CASTLGGAGELFF. The rearrangement joins TRBV9 to TRBJ2-2; 8 bases fit TRBD2. The CDR3 is 13 residues long. Trimming cost V 6 bases and J 6 bases; bases outside gene matches: 4. CDR1 and CDR2 from the germline V gene are SGDLS and YYNGEE.

CDR3 nucleotide sequence: TGTGCCAGCAGTCCAGGGACAGTCTATATGAGTGGCTACACCTTC. Encoded protein: CASSPGTVYMSGYTF. The chain couples TRBV28 to TRBJ1-2; TRBD1 matches 7 bases. The CDR3 covers 15 residues. CDR1 is MDHEN, CDR2 SYDVKM, per germline. The J segment lost 7 bases and the V segment lost 5 bases, leaving 13 bases of the junction unmatched.

This clone has just one count. The CDR3 DNA follows: TGTGCCAGCAGCCTGGGACTAGCTAGAGCAGATACGCAGTATTTT. This sequence encodes CASSLGLARADTQYF. This chain connects TRBV5-6 to TRBJ2-3; TRBD2 agrees at 9 bases. The CDR3 has 15 amino acids. Germline CDR1 and CDR2: SGHDT and YYEEEE. Unmatched junction bases numbered 7, after V lost 4 bases and J lost 4 bases.

In this sample, this clone turned up once. This rearrangement joins TRBV28 to TRBJ2-7; TRBD1 matches at 9 bases. V gave up 8 bases and J gave up 6 bases; unmatched junction bases: 20. The CDR3 is 17 residues long. Germline V gives CDR1 MDHEN, CDR2 SYDVKM. CDR3 bases: TGTGCCAGCGATGGACCTACCCCGGGACAGGGCCTCGGCGAGCAGTACTTC. Protein: CASDGPTPGQGLGEQYF.

The chain carries TRBV5-1 and TRBJ1-1, with D possibly matching TRBD1 (6 bases). The V end was cut by 0 bases, the J end by 1 base, with 16 bases between. Germline V gene lookup returns CDR1 SGHRS and CDR2 YFSETQ. This CDR3 region has 17 residues. As DNA, the CDR3 is TGCGCCAGCAGCTTGGTAGGCAGGGGCAGTGAGAACACTGAAGCTTTCTTT. Translated, it gives CASSLVGRGSENTEAFF.

This clone was detected a few times. The J gene is TRBJ1-1, the V gene TRBV7-3, with D tentatively TRBD1 (5 bases). The V and J ends lost 2 bases and 4 bases respectively, with 8 bases between them. Germline V CDR1 and CDR2: SGHTA, FQGTGA. The CDR3 runs 13 residues. The CDR3 sequence is CASSLGGATEAFF. CDR3 coding DNA: TGTGCCAGCAGCTTAGGAGGGGCCACTGAAGCTTTCTTT.

This sequence joins TRBV4-3 and TRBJ2-3; D may be TRBD2 (5 bases). Germline-derived CDR1 and CDR2 are LGHNA and YSLEER. CDR3 length: 16 amino acids. Trimming removed 0 bases from V and 6 bases from J, with 16 bases in between. The CDR3 region is CASSQDTRAWRDTQYF. CDR3 coding DNA: TGCGCCAGCAGCCAAGATACCCGCGCGTGGAGGGATACGCAGTATTTT.